The 2 T cell receptor beta chains presented below share a single source sample, sequenced in a study of cytotoxic CD8 clonotypes in ibrutinib-treated CLL. Libraries were prepared by immunoSEQ multiplex PCR; TCRdb keeps only in-frame clonotypes and omits some of them. The sample lists over 150,000 clones, 72% occurring once. The specimen comprised PBMCs, sampled after 24 months of ibrutinib treatment. The receptors derive from a human donor with chronic lymphocytic leukemia.

J is TRBJ1-3 and V is TRBV6-5; D unresolved. The CDR3 loop spans 14 amino acids. V was pared by 7 bases and J by 0 bases, with 10 bases between. The germline CDR1 and CDR2 sequences are MNHEY and SVGAGI. CDR3 region: CASTNHVSGNTIYF. The DNA of the CDR3 is TGTGCCAGCACCAACCACGTCTCTGGAAACACCATATATTTT.

V is TRBV5-4 and J is TRBJ2-1; 7 positions agree with TRBD1. Germline CDR1 is SGHNT and CDR2 is YYREEE (reference sequence). The CDR3 consists of 16 residues. V shed 5 bases and J 6 bases; nucleotides not matched to a gene: 14. The CDR3 is CASSYKTGLPPNEQFF. For the CDR3, the DNA is TGTGCCAGCAGTTATAAGACAGGGCTACCTCCCAATGAGCAGTTCTTC.